The T cell receptor (beta chain) described here comes from a study of control samples from healthy donors and cancer patients (dated by TCRdb to 2020 to 2021). Libraries came from the immunoSEQ multiplex PCR assay. TCRdb took this table from immuneACCESS and kept in-frame rearrangements with V and J called. Such tables lack part of the clones; where checked against another copy, unresolved V genes explain under half of the gap, and the rest is unexplained. This sample lists around 200,000 clones; roughly 93% were detected once. Of the sample, more than 1.2% falls within the top ten clones. Regarding this clone: Which antigen it targets is not known. No much larger clonotype is one base removed from it; base qualities were not supplied.

The germline V end is reduced by 5 bases and the J end by 1 base; junction bases left unmatched: 12. CDR1 MDHEN and CDR2 SYDVKM were looked up in the germline V gene. The CDR3 measures 17 amino acids from cysteine to phenylalanine. Here the CDR3 DNA is all that survives: 51 bases in frame from base 1. The rearranged segments are TRBV28 and TRBJ1-1; TRBD1 aligns with 8 central bases. The source material was blood. The sequence was collected from a man aged 18 to 29 in good health. The bases are TGTGCCAGCAGTGTCCCGGGACAGGAGGGTGAGAACACTGAAGCTTTCTTT. Translation gives CASSVPGQEGENTEAFF. Supplemented by the reference TRBV28 and TRBJ1-1 proteins around the CDR3, the complete variable domain is DVKVTQSSRYLVKRTGEKVFLECVQDMDHENMFWYRQDPGLGLRLIYFSYDVKMKEKGDIPEGYSVSREKKERFSLILESASTNQTSMYLCASSVPGQEGENTEAFFGQGTRLTVV.